The T cell receptor beta chain under discussion was sequenced for a study of CD8 T cells in Susac syndrome. Reverse transcription used about 0.45 to 1 ug RNA and random hexamers. With immunoSEQ multiplex PCR, TCR beta CDR3 was amplified across 54 Vbeta and 13 Jbeta. Via MiXCR, TCRdb re-called the immunoSEQ multiplex PCR reads, giving one row per CDR3 protein. The repertoire holds 77,000 or so distinct CDR3 sequences, 85% to 95% seen once, with 0.4% to 0.55% in the top ten. Looked up from germline, CDR1 is SGHRS and CDR2 is YFSETQ. The CDR3 contains 13 residues. The V segment lost 4 bases and the J segment 7 bases; nucleotides outside the gene matches: 5. CD8+ and CD4+ T cells circulating in blood were sequenced for TCR beta. Fulfillment of recently defined diagnostic criteria for definite or probable disease was shown by the patients with Susac syndrome.

V and J are TRBV5-1 and TRBJ2-1, with 7 bases that match TRBD1. This receptor was obtained from a human donor with Susac syndrome. Sequenced input: CD4+ T cells from PBMCs. The CDR3 nucleotides read TGCGCCAGCAGCCGGGACAGACCAAATGAGCAGTTCTTC. Translation gives CASSRDRPNEQFF.